This entry lists 10 T cell receptor beta chains sequenced from one sample in a study of cytomegalovirus exposure and HLA in healthy donors. It was with 60 Vbeta and 13 Jbeta primers that the PCR ran. Profiling relied on immunoSEQ multiplex PCR, and the TCRdb table lists in-frame clones only, not all of them. The sample consists of about 160,000 clones, around nine tenths of them appearing once. Input material: PBMCs. The receptors shown here come from a woman younger than 35 in good health and CMV-seronegative.

The CDR3 region is CASERAYEQYF. As DNA, the CDR3 is TGTGCCAGCGAACGCGCTTACGAGCAGTACTTC. V usage is TRBV2 and J usage is TRBJ2-7; D is uncertain. Per the germline V gene, CDR1 is SNHLY and CDR2 is FYNNEI. CDR3 size: 11 residues. The V end lost 8 bases, the J end lost 4 bases, and 9 bases lay between the germline ends.

This clone appeared a few times. The chain carries TRBV19 and TRBJ1-5, with D tentatively TRBD1 (6 bases). Trimming cost V 2 bases and J 7 bases, with 12 bases left between them. The V gene's germline CDR1 is LNHDA and CDR2 SQIVND (reference sequence). The CDR3 spans 14 residues. The CDR3 sequence: CASSITGGGQPQHF. In DNA, the CDR3 is TGTGCCAGTAGTATAACGGGGGGCGGGCAGCCCCAGCATTTT.

This chain links TRBV5-5 with TRBJ2-5, with D perhaps TRBD2 (5 bases). The V and J ends lost 4 bases and 5 bases respectively, with 15 bases between them. There are 14 residues in the CDR3. CDR1 and CDR2 from the germline V gene are SGHKS and YYEKEE (reference sequence). The CDR3 loop reads CASSPSPGGETQYF. The DNA of the CDR3 is TGTGCCAGCAGCCCGTCCCCCGGCGGGGAGACCCAGTACTTC.

The V call is TRBV7-9, the J call TRBJ2-5; D is unresolved. Trimming removed 3 bases at V and 5 bases at J, with 7 bases between. The CDR3 spans 12 residues. The V gene's germline CDR1 is SEHNR and CDR2 FQNEAQ (reference sequence). The DNA of the CDR3 is TGTGCCAGCAGCTTTAGCCGGGAGACCCAGTACTTC. Protein sequence: CASSFSRETQYF. Drawing the rest from reference TRBV7-9 and TRBJ2-5, the complete variable domain is DTGVSQNPRHKITKRGQNVTFRCDPISEHNRLYWYRQTLGQGPEFLTYFQNEAQLEKSRLLSDRFSAERPKGSFSTLEIQRTEQGDSAMYLCASSFSRETQYFGPGTRLLVL.

The CDR3 loop is CASSYARDSSGEQYF. The CDR3 bases are TGTGCCAGCAGTTACGCCCGGGACTCCTCGGGGGAGCAGTACTTC. The chain couples TRBV6-5 to TRBJ2-7, with D possibly matching TRBD2 (6 bases). The germline CDR1 and CDR2 sequences are MNHEY and SVGAGI. The CDR3 has 15 residues. The V end lost 2 bases, the J end lost 7 bases, and 18 bases lay between the germline ends.

The chain has TRBV19 and TRBJ1-2; weak D call: TRBD1 (6 bases). This CDR3 is built from 16 residues. Germline values: CDR1 LNHDA, CDR2 SQIVND (reference sequence). Between the trimmed V and J ends, which lost 6 bases and 2 bases, there was a span of 19 bases. In DNA form, the CDR3 reads TGTGCCAGTAGCCCAATTGGGGGGGGCGCGAACTATGGCTACACCTTC. Translating it yields CASSPIGGGANYGYTF.

There are a few counts of this clone. The chain has TRBV5-6 and TRBJ1-1; the D gene is possibly TRBD1 (5 bases). Trimming removed 4 bases from V and 1 base from J, with 20 bases in between. The CDR3 contains 17 residues. The germline CDR1 and CDR2 sequences are SGHDT and YYEEEE. The CDR3 coding sequence is TGTGCCAGCAGCCTGGACGTAGGGGCTTCATGGAACACTGAAGCTTTCTTT. Its protein is CASSLDVGASWNTEAFF.

V usage is TRBV2 and J usage is TRBJ1-1, with 9 bases fitting TRBD1. The CDR3 covers 15 residues. Per germline, CDR1 SNHLY and CDR2 FYNNEI. V shed 10 bases, J shed 3 bases, and the junction held 12 bases outside the gene matches. CDR3 amino acids: CATQTGGGVDTEAFF. CDR3 DNA: TGTGCCACCCAGACAGGGGGGGGCGTGGACACTGAAGCTTTCTTT.

J is TRBJ1-2 and V is TRBV7-8; no firm D call. This CDR3 is built from 16 residues. Germline loops: CDR1 SGHVS, CDR2 FQNEAQ. V was shortened by 5 bases and J by 4 bases, with 20 bases between the two germline ends. CDR3 sequence (DNA): TGTGCCAGCAGCACGCGGATCCCGACGCTAGGCTATGGCTACACCTTC. Translation: CASSTRIPTLGYGYTF.

The chain recombines TRBV7-5 with TRBJ2-7; the D call in the table, TRBD2, was not verified against the DNA. TRBV7-5 is a known pseudogene. The CDR3 totals 15 residues. The CDR3 loop is CARSPGGESTYEQYF. CDR3 nucleotide sequence: TGTGCCAGAAGCCCAGGCGGGGAGTCAACCTACGAGCAGTACTTC.